This T cell receptor (beta chain) was identified during a study of T cell responses to AZD1222 COVID-19 vaccine. Study-level findings and limits: At baseline, just 5 or 6 AZD1222 recipients tested seropositive.

A word on this clone: No antigen is known for it.

V lost 2 bases and J 4 bases, leaving 6 bases between the germline ends. The germline V gene encodes CDR1 LNHNV and CDR2 YYDKDF (reference sequence). The CDR3 is 13 residues long. Generated by immunoSEQ multiplex PCR, the TCRdb table keeps only in-frame clones and is missing some. The sample holds about 150,000 clones, approximately 92% seen once. The sequence came from an adult who received the AZD1222 COVID-19 vaccine. V usage is TRBV15 and J usage is TRBJ2-1; D call uncertain. The sequencing here drew on peripheral blood, taken 28 days after the second AZD1222 dose. CDR3 sequence reads: CATSRQAYNEQFF. The CDR3 DNA sequence: TGTGCCACCAGCAGACAGGCGTACAATGAGCAGTTCTTC.